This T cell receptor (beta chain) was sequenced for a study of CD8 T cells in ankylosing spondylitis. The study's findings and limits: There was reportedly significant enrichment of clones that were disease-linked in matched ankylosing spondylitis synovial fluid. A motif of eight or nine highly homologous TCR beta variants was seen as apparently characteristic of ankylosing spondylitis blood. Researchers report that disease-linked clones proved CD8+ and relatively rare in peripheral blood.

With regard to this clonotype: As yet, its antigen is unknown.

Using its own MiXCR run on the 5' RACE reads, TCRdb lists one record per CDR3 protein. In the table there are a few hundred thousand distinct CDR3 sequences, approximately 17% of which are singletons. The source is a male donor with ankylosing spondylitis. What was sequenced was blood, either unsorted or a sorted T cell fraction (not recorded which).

The CDR3 sequence is CASSFDRASEAFF. The CDR3 coding sequence is TGTGCCAGCAGCTTCGACAGGGCTTCTGAAGCTTTCTTT. The rearrangement joins TRBV7-3 to TRBJ1-1; TRBD1 matches at 7 bases. The CDR3 length is 13 residues. With V trimmed by 3 bases and J by 6 bases, 4 bases remained unmatched. CDR1 is SGHTA and CDR2 is FQGTGA in the germline V gene.